Listed here are 13 T cell receptor beta chains from one sample, sequenced in a study of blood T cell repertoires in COVID-19. Here immunoSEQ multiplex PCR was the method, and the copy in TCRdb shows in-frame clones only, minus some. The profile shows nearly 35,000 clones, around 87% of them singletons. The specimen sequenced was peripheral blood. These receptor sequences come from a man between 65 and 85 years old with acute or convalescent COVID-19.

The rearrangement joins TRBV5-1 to TRBJ1-3; no clear D gene. Germline V gene lookup returns CDR1 SGHRS and CDR2 YFSETQ. V was cut by 1 base and J by 4 bases, with 6 bases left in between. The CDR3 covers 13 residues. CDR3 in amino acids: CASSLTVGNTIYF. CDR3 nucleotide sequence: TGCGCCAGCAGCTTGACAGTGGGAAACACCATATATTTT.

This clone came up once. The rearrangement links TRBV29-1 to TRBJ2-3; unclear D gene. V lost 7 bases and J 3 bases, leaving 8 bases between the germline ends. Germline V gives CDR1 SQVTM, CDR2 ANQGSEA. There are 11 residues in the CDR3. The CDR3 sequence: CSAARTDTQYF. CDR3 bases: TGCAGCGCGGCTAGGACAGATACGCAGTATTTT.

This clone came up a few times. The CDR3, as DNA: TGTGCCAGCAGCCAAGAGCCAGGGGGTCTGTGGTATTCACCCCTCCACTTT. It codes for CASSQEPGGLWYSPLHF. The chain has TRBV3-1 (or the pseudogene TRBV3-2) and TRBJ1-6, with TRBD1 matching 7 bases. The CDR3 loop spans 17 amino acids. With V trimmed by 0 bases and J by 8 bases, 10 bases remained unmatched. From germline, CDR1 is LGHDT and CDR2 YNNKEL (reference sequence).

The table lists this clone with a count of one. This sequence joins TRBV5-8 and TRBJ2-2, with 7 bases lining up with TRBD2. V lost 0 bases and J lost 5; bases outside the gene matches: 4. Germline CDR1 and CDR2: SGHTS and YDEGEE. CDR3 length: 15 amino acids. CDR3 coding DNA: TGTGCCAGCAGCTTGGGCGGGAGAGGAACCGGGGAGCTGTTTTTT. Encoded protein: CASSLGGRGTGELFF.

V usage is TRBV5-1 and J usage is TRBJ2-7; D unresolved. Per germline, CDR1 SGHRS and CDR2 YFSETQ. This CDR3 is built from 15 residues. Trimming took off 5 bases at V and 2 bases at J, with 17 bases between the two ends. CDR3 protein: CASRFGDHPTYEQYF. The CDR3 DNA reads TGCGCCAGCAGGTTTGGAGACCACCCCACCTACGAGCAGTACTTC. Filled out from reference TRBV5-1 and TRBJ2-7, the complete variable domain reads KAGVTQTPRYLIKTRGQQVTLSCSPISGHRSVSWYQQTPGQGLQFLFEYFSETQRNKGNFPGRFSGRQFSNSRSEMNVSTLELGDSALYLCASRFGDHPTYEQYFGPGTRLTVT.

The DNA for the CDR3 is TGTGCCAGCAGCTTAGGGGCCAGGGGAGGGTATGGCTACACCTTC. It encodes CASSLGARGGYGYTF. The V call is TRBV7-8, the J call TRBJ1-2; maybe TRBD1 (6 bases). Trimming removed 1 base from V and 5 bases from J, with 14 bases in between. Germline V CDR1 and CDR2: SGHVS, FQNEAQ. The CDR3 sequence is 15 residues long. Full variable domain (remainder filled in from reference TRBV7-8 and TRBJ1-2): GAGVSQSPRYKVAKRGQDVALRCDPISGHVSLFWYQQALGQGPEFLTYFQNEAQLDKSGLPSDRFFAERPEGSVSTLKIQRTQQEDSAVYLCASSLGARGGYGYTFGSGTRLTVV.

The V gene is TRBV7-2, the J gene TRBJ2-7; 7 bases line up with TRBD2. V lost 2 bases and J lost 2; bases outside the gene matches: 9. Germline V gene data show CDR1 as SGHTA and CDR2 as FQGNSA. The CDR3 sequence is 16 residues long. CDR3 sequence reads: CASSLSRTRGAYEQYF. Here the CDR3 DNA reads TGTGCCAGCAGCTTATCCCGGACTAGAGGGGCCTACGAGCAGTACTTC.

V is TRBV19 and J is TRBJ1-2; D remains ambiguous. The CDR3 covers 13 residues. Germline lookup yields CDR1 LNHDA and CDR2 SQIVND (reference sequence). Trimming took off 4 bases at V and 4 bases at J, with 10 bases between the two ends. The DNA of the CDR3 is TGTGCCAGTAGTAGTCAGATCTTCTATGGCTACACCTTC. It translates to CASSSQIFYGYTF.

This chain connects TRBV19 to TRBJ2-1; D unresolved. This CDR3 contains 13 residues. Germline V CDR1 and CDR2: LNHDA, SQIVND (reference sequence). Between the trimmed V and J ends, which lost 4 bases and 8 bases, there was a span of 12 bases. CDR3 DNA sequence: TGTGCCAGTAGTAATCACGGGTATTATGAGCAGTTCTTC. Its protein is CASSNHGYYEQFF.

There are a few counts of this clone. This sequence joins TRBV4-3 and TRBJ1-1; D remains ambiguous. The germline V gene encodes CDR1 LGHNA and CDR2 YSLEER. The V gene lost 4 bases and the J gene lost 1 base, with 7 bases spanning the gap. The CDR3 sequence is 13 residues long. As DNA, the CDR3 is TGCGCCAGCAGCCGAACTACGAACACTGAAGCTTTCTTT. This codes for CASSRTTNTEAFF.

The chain joins TRBV7-6 to TRBJ1-1, with D possibly being TRBD1 (6 bases). The CDR3 length is 14 residues. Trimming pared 4 bases from V and 4 bases from J, leaving 13 bases between. CDR1 SGHVS and CDR2 FNYEAQ come from the germline V gene. CDR3 nucleotides: TGTGCCAGCAGCTCGACGACAGGCGCCACTGAAGCTTTCTTT. It is translated as CASSSTTGATEAFF.

In its sample, this clone was seen a few times. The chain uses TRBV4-2 and TRBJ1-5; D ambiguous. V was cut by 0 bases and J by 7 bases, with 10 bases left in between. Germline values: CDR1 LGHNA, CDR2 YNFKEQ. The CDR3 is 14 residues long. The CDR3 nucleotides read TGTGCCAGCAGCCAAGATGCGGGGTTCCAGCCCCAGCATTTT. It yields the protein CASSQDAGFQPQHF.

The chain has TRBV5-1 and TRBJ2-7, with D perhaps TRBD2 (6 bases). Germline CDR1 reads SGHRS; CDR2 reads YFSETQ. V was trimmed by 4 bases and J by 0 bases, leaving 14 bases between them. CDR3 length equals 15 residues. This chain's CDR3 is CASSTGAGSSYEQYF. As DNA, the CDR3 is TGCGCCAGCAGCACTGGGGCGGGAAGCTCCTACGAGCAGTACTTC.